This TCR beta chain was recorded in a study of blood T cell repertoires in COVID-19. Overall study context: The samples span acute and convalescent COVID-19 from the United States, Italy and Spain. PBMCs, B-cell-depleted T cells, or T cells provided the cDNA or gDNA that made up the material.

Germline CDR1 and CDR2: MDHEN and SYDVKM. This CDR3 has 15 residues. V lost 2 bases and J lost 3; bases outside the gene matches: 6. As processed by the authors: Researchers report that nucleated cell counts were estimated from reference gene primer amplification. Libraries were prepared by immunoSEQ multiplex PCR; TCRdb keeps only in-frame clonotypes and omits some of them. V and J calls and clone size are as listed in that table; D and trimming were resolved from the DNA. The table lists roughly 220,000 clones, approximately 80% of them singletons. The V and J genes are TRBV28 and TRBJ2-7, with 8 bases aligning to TRBD2. The sequence came from a man aged 30 to 39 with active or convalescent COVID-19. Sequenced material: peripheral blood. For the CDR3, the DNA is TGTGCCAGCAGTTTAGCGGGGGGTTCCAACTACGAGCAGTACTTC. This gives the protein CASSLAGGSNYEQYF.